These 7 T cell receptor beta chains were sequenced from one sample in a study of blood T cell repertoires in COVID-19. Sequencing was performed with immunoSEQ multiplex PCR; in TCRdb, only in-frame clones are kept and a portion is missing. This sample has roughly 140,000 clones, with around nine tenths found just once. Sequences were obtained from peripheral blood. These receptors all come from a human donor in a cohort sampled during active COVID-19.

The genes are TRBV7-2 and TRBJ2-7; D might be TRBD1 (5 bases). V dropped 4 bases and J dropped 3 bases, with 13 bases sitting between them. Germline CDR1 reads SGHTA; CDR2 reads FQGNSA. This CDR3 spans 14 amino acids. In DNA, the CDR3 is TGTGCCAGCAGCTCCTCCTCGCAGGGCTACGAGCAGTACTTC. This encodes CASSSSSQGYEQYF.

The V and J genes are TRBV18 and TRBJ2-3, with D perhaps TRBD1 (6 bases). The CDR3 is made up of 17 amino acids. Germline assignment: CDR1 KGHSH and CDR2 LQKENI. The germline V and J ends were trimmed by 8 bases and 0 bases, with 21 bases remaining between them. The CDR3 loop is CASRGQSISGSTDTQYF. The CDR3 bases are TGTGCCAGCCGAGGACAGTCTATCTCCGGGAGCACAGATACGCAGTATTTT.

The rearrangement uses TRBV19 and TRBJ1-4; 9 bases line up with TRBD1. This CDR3 spans 15 amino acids. Germline CDR1 reads LNHDA; CDR2 reads SQIVND (reference sequence). J was trimmed by 9 bases and V by 7 bases; bases with no gene match: 12. Written as DNA, the CDR3 is TGTGCCAGTACCGACCCCGGGACAGGGAGGAAAAAACTGTTTTTT. This codes for CASTDPGTGRKKLFF.

V and J are TRBV5-1 and TRBJ1-6, with 7 bases fitting TRBD1. Per germline, CDR1 SGHRS and CDR2 YFSETQ. V shed 4 bases, J shed 10 bases, and the junction held 5 bases outside the gene matches. This CDR3 is built from 13 residues. The CDR3 sequence: CASSQRQGSPLHF. In nucleotides, the CDR3 is TGCGCCAGCAGCCAAAGACAGGGATCACCCCTCCACTTT.

V and J are TRBV21-1 and TRBJ2-2; the table's TRBD2 call for D was not verified on the DNA. TRBV21-1 is a recognized pseudogene. The CDR3 is 15 amino acids. The CDR3 is CASSKAEILPGELFF. As DNA, the CDR3 is TGTGCCAGCAGCAAAGCCGAAATACTACCCGGGGAGCTGTTTTTT.

In nucleotides, the CDR3 is TGTGCCAGCAGCTCCGGGAACCCCGCTGGGGCCAACGTCCTGACTTTC. Encoded protein: CASSSGNPAGANVLTF. The chain uses TRBV11-2 and TRBJ2-6; D is perhaps TRBD2 (5 bases). Germline loops: CDR1 SGHAT, CDR2 FQNNGV. This CDR3 is built from 16 residues. The ends were cut back, 4 bases at V and 2 bases at J, with 12 bases in the middle.

The chain links TRBV7-6 to TRBJ1-1, with D perhaps TRBD1 (6 bases). Germline V gene sequence: CDR1 SGHVS, CDR2 FNYEAQ. The CDR3 has 14 amino acids. V shed 0 bases and J shed 5 bases, with 10 bases lying between them. As DNA, the CDR3 is TGTGCCAGCAGCTTAGCGGCGAGGGGGACTGAAGCTTTCTTT. It is translated as CASSLAARGTEAFF.